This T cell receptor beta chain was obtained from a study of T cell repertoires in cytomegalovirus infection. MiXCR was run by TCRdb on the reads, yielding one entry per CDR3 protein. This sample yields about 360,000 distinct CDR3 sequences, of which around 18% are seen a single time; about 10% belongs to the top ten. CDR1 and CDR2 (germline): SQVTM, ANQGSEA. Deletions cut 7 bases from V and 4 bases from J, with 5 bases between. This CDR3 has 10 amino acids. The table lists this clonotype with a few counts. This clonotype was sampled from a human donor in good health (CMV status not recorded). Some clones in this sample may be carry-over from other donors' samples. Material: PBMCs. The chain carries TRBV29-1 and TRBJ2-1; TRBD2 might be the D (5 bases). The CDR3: CSGEYNEQFF. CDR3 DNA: TGCAGCGGGGAGTACAATGAGCAGTTCTTC.